The clone carrying this T cell receptor beta chain was observed a few times. Its antigen remains unidentified. One entry per CDR3 protein results from TCRdb running MiXCR on the reads. The data contain 200,000 to 300,000 distinct CDR3 sequences, roughly 13% of them seen just once; the ten biggest clones take up around 9%. This record belongs to a study of T cell repertoires in cytomegalovirus infection. About the research overall: Carrying CMV and the relevant HLA type showed in public TCR beta signatures. Overall study findings and caveats: Summed frequency of shared TCR beta families picked out CMV carriers who also had the relevant HLA. The ex vivo response was dominated by HLA-C-restricted CMV-specific TCR beta clonotypes.

The receptor's source is a human donor in good health (CMV status not recorded). Some clones in this sample may be carry-over from other donors' samples. Specimen: PBMCs.

The CDR3 sequence: CARKAPSAGRDTQYF. DNA of the CDR3: TGTGCCAGAAAAGCCCCCTCGGCGGGTAGGGATACGCAGTATTTT. The chain is built from TRBV5-3 and TRBJ2-3; D perhaps matches TRBD2 (5 bases). TRBV5-3 is marked as an open reading frame, function uncertain. V was clipped by 6 bases and J by 6 bases, with 20 bases between them. The CDR3 sequence is 15 residues long.